The 11 T cell receptor beta chains below were found in one sample sequenced in a study of T-cell reconstitution after alpha-beta-depleted transplantation in children. It was with unique molecular identifiers that the TCRbeta library was prepared. TCRdb fed the PCR reads into MiXCR, producing one record per CDR3 protein. The sample shows about 500,000 distinct CDR3 sequences, approximately 32% of them seen only once. Sequencing was performed on PBMCs from the stem cell graft donor, taken from the stem cell graft. The receptors were sampled from a human donor who donated a stem cell graft to a child with aplastic anemia.

The chain joins TRBV18 to TRBJ2-1, with 10 bases fitting TRBD2. CDR1 and CDR2 (germline): KGHSH, LQKENI. Losses at the gene ends were 5 bases for V and 0 bases for J; bases not matched to a gene: 4. The length of the CDR3 is 16 residues. The CDR3 DNA reads TGTGCCAGCTCATCGGGACTAGCGATCTCCTACAATGAGCAGTTCTTC. It specifies CASSSGLAISYNEQFF.

This clonotype turned up a few times. This rearrangement joins TRBV6-5 to TRBJ1-1, with D maybe TRBD1 (5 bases). V gave up 0 bases and J gave up 7 bases, with 15 bases separating them. CDR1 and CDR2 from the germline V gene are MNHEY and SVGAGI. The CDR3 is 15 amino acids. CDR3 sequence: CASSYSQGVLVEAFF. The CDR3 coding sequence is TGTGCCAGCAGTTACTCGCAAGGGGTATTGGTTGAAGCTTTCTTT.

The CDR3 spells CSAQIFGTGDNSPLHF. CDR3 bases: TGCAGTGCTCAAATTTTCGGGACAGGGGATAATTCACCCCTCCACTTT. This chain connects TRBV20-1 to TRBJ1-6; 10 bases are shared with TRBD1. V trimming: 5 bases; J trimming: 5 bases; junction bases outside the gene matches: 9. Germline lookup yields CDR1 DFQATT and CDR2 SNEGSKA (reference sequence). The CDR3 consists of 16 residues.

V is TRBV5-1 and J is TRBJ1-1, with 7 bases matching TRBD1. CDR1 is SGHRS and CDR2 is YFSETQ in the germline V gene. The V gene end was trimmed by 0 bases and the J gene end by 4 bases; junction bases not matched to a gene: 3. The CDR3 has 14 residues. The DNA for the CDR3 is TGCGCCAGCAGCTTGGGAGGGGGCGGCACTGAAGCTTTCTTT. Its translation: CASSLGGGGTEAFF.

V usage is TRBV5-1 and J usage is TRBJ1-3; 10 positions agree with TRBD1. The CDR3 sequence is 15 residues long. The V and J ends lost 4 bases and 3 bases, in that order; junction bases with no gene match: 4. The germline V gene has CDR1 SGHRS and CDR2 YFSETQ. The CDR3, as DNA: TGCGCCAGCAGCCGCGGACAGGGGGGTGGAAACACCATATATTTT. Its translation: CASSRGQGGGNTIYF.

This clonotype was seen a few times. The V and J genes are TRBV4-3 and TRBJ1-1; TRBD1 agrees at 8 bases. The length of the CDR3 is 15 residues. V was clipped by 4 bases and J by 2 bases; unmatched bases: 6. Germline lookup yields CDR1 LGHNA and CDR2 YSLEER. The CDR3 DNA sequence: TGCGCCAGCAGCCGGTCGGACAGGGCTAACACTGAAGCTTTCTTT. It is translated as CASSRSDRANTEAFF.

This clonotype was observed a few times. The V call is TRBV30, the J call TRBJ2-2; possibly TRBD1 or TRBD2 for D (6 bases each). From germline, CDR1 is GTSNPN and CDR2 SVGIG (reference sequence). The CDR3 has 13 residues. The V and J ends lost 6 bases and 6 bases respectively, with 14 bases between them. CDR3 residues: CACPRGAAGELFF. CDR3 bases: TGTGCCTGTCCAAGGGGGGCGGCCGGGGAGCTGTTTTTT.

CDR3 sequence (DNA): TGTGCCAGCAGTACAGGGGATGAGCAGTACTTC. This encodes CASSTGDEQYF. V gene TRBV12-3 or TRBV12-4 combines with J gene TRBJ2-7; 7 bases agree with TRBD1. The CDR3 extends over 11 amino acids. V was pared by 5 bases and J by 7 bases, with 2 bases of the junction left unmatched.

This chain connects TRBV6-5 to TRBJ2-3, with D possibly TRBD1 on 6 matching bases. Per germline, CDR1 MNHEY and CDR2 SVGAGI. V dropped 0 bases and J dropped 0 bases, with 10 bases sitting between them. This CDR3 contains 16 residues. The CDR3: CASSYSRGWSTDTQYF. In DNA, the CDR3 is TGTGCCAGCAGTTACTCCAGGGGCTGGAGCACAGATACGCAGTATTTT.

This clonotype was seen only a few times. V and J are TRBV20-1 and TRBJ1-1; D not resolved. Germline CDR1 reads DFQATT; CDR2 reads SNEGSKA (reference sequence). The CDR3 has 14 amino acids. Trimming pared 3 bases from V and 5 bases from J, leaving 16 bases between. CDR3 sequence (DNA): TGCAGTGCTAGCCGTCGGGTTACTGGGACTGAAGCTTTCTTT. Translation gives CSASRRVTGTEAFF.

In its sample, this clonotype was seen a few times. The chain couples TRBV7-8 to TRBJ1-4; D call uncertain. The CDR3 has 16 amino acids. Trimming left V 5 bases short and J 4 bases short, with 17 bases between. From germline, CDR1 is SGHVS and CDR2 FQNEAQ. CDR3 nucleotides: TGTGCCAGCAGCCACACCGCGGGGTCGGGTAATGAAAAACTGTTTTTT. Translation gives CASSHTAGSGNEKLFF.